Given below is one T cell receptor (beta chain) in context. Its cognate antigen is unknown. Per the germline V gene, CDR1 is SGDLS and CDR2 is YYNGEE. CDR3 length: 14 residues. Trimming at V came to 0 bases and at J to 12 bases, leaving 9 bases not matched to a gene. Each sample gave at least 6 million isolated PBMCs. This record belongs to a study of blood T cells in healthy people across ages. Study results and limitations: In older individuals, TCR beta diversity per million T cells was lower, falling roughly linearly with age.

The authors ran a second PCR of roughly 6 to 12 cycles using a sample-barcoded 5' primer and a J-beta primer mix. Each cDNA molecule, via a template-switch adaptor with 12 random nucleotides, was tagged. TCRdb re-called the 5' RACE reads through MiXCR, storing one row per CDR3 protein. The table has approximately 2,000,000 distinct CDR3 sequences, 30% to 40% seen once. This TCR was recovered from a human donor in good health. The material sequenced was blood. V is TRBV9 and J is TRBJ2-4; the match to TRBD1 covers 7 bases. Here the CDR3 DNA reads TGTGCCAGCAGCGTAGAGACAGAGGGGGCCGATCAGTACTTC. Its translation is CASSVETEGADQYF.